This is a list of T cell receptor beta chains from one sample in a study of control samples from healthy donors and cancer patients. Assay: immunoSEQ multiplex PCR; the TCRdb copy retains only in-frame clones and omits some. The sample consists of around 29,000 clones, around 80% of them appearing once. The sample was PBMCs. Receptors originate from a man between 60 and 70 years old with head and neck cancer. Both conserved end residues are part of each CDR3. A D gene is named only where the DNA matches it firmly. Only some rows state a clone size, as once, few, many or a class for expanded clones.

>-|TRBJ2-1|-|TRBV10-2
CASSLSNNEQFF
TGCGCCAGCAGTCTGTCAAACAATGAGCAGTTCTTC
>-|TRBJ1-6|-|TRBV27
CASSFRRARDSPLHF
TGTGCCAGCAGTTTCCGCAGGGCCCGTGATTCACCCCTCCACTTT
>-|TRBJ2-2|-|TRBV27
CASSRATGELFF
TGTGCCAGCAGTAGAGCCACCGGGGAGCTGTTTTTT
>-|TRBJ2-3|-|TRBV5-1
CASSLALPATDTQYF
TGCGCCAGCAGCTTGGCCCTACCCGCCACAGATACGCAGTATTTT
>TRBD2|TRBJ2-7|-|TRBV7-7
CASSAVGLDSSEQYF
TGTGCTAGCAGCGCTGTCGGACTAGACTCCTCCGAGCAGTACTTC
>-|TRBJ2-7|-|TRBV14
CASSQELVPPYEQYF
TGTGCCAGCAGCCAAGAATTGGTGCCGCCTTACGAGCAGTACTTC
>-|TRBJ2-7|-|TRBV5-1
CASSLEGGSYEQYF
TGCGCCAGCAGCTTGGAAGGCGGCTCCTACGAGCAGTACTTC
>-|TRBJ2-3|-|TRBV28
CASSLTGRTDTQYF
TGTGCCAGCAGTTTGACAGGGAGGACAGATACGCAGTATTTT
>TRBD1|TRBJ2-7|medium-sized|TRBV9
CASSGQGAYEQYF
TGTGCCAGCAGCGGGCAGGGGGCTTACGAGCAGTACTTC
>-|TRBJ2-7|-|TRBV9
CASSGTYLGTRTNEQYF
TGTGCCAGCAGCGGGACGTACCTCGGGACTCGAACCAACGAGCAGTACTTC
>-|TRBJ1-1|-|TRBV6-5
CASSYSFVSMNTEAFF
TGTGCCAGCAGTTACTCGTTTGTGAGCATGAACACTGAAGCTTTCTTT
>TRBD1|TRBJ1-5|-|TRBV7-8
CASSDARGVNQPQHF
TGTGCCAGCAGCGACGCCAGGGGGGTCAATCAGCCCCAGCATTTT
>-|TRBJ2-5|-|TRBV24-1
CATSDGKGRETQYF
TGTGCCACCAGTGATGGTAAGGGAAGGGAGACCCAGTACTTC
>TRBD2|TRBJ2-5|-|TRBV14
CASSQVGGSRAETQYF
TGTGCCAGCAGCCAAGTCGGGGGGTCAAGGGCGGAGACCCAGTACTTC
>TRBD2|TRBJ2-1|-|TRBV4-1
CASSQYLAGGDEQFF
TGCGCCAGCAGCCAATACCTAGCGGGAGGTGATGAGCAGTTCTTC
>-|TRBJ1-1|-|TRBV30
CAWSVVRGGNTEAFF
TGTGCCTGGAGTGTAGTCAGGGGCGGGAACACTGAAGCTTTCTTT
>-|TRBJ2-5|few|TRBV19
CASSRRETQYF
TGTGCCAGTAGTAGAAGAGAGACCCAGTACTTC
>-|TRBJ2-7|once|TRBV19
CASSTRRDLYEQYF
TGTGCCAGTAGTACTAGGCGGGATCTTTACGAGCAGTACTTC
>-|TRBJ2-7|-|TRBV18
CASSPSKGAVEQYF
TGTGCCAGCTCACCGTCCAAGGGTGCCGTCGAGCAGTACTTC
>-|TRBJ1-1|-|TRBV29-1
CSVAGINPEAFF
TGCAGCGTTGCGGGGATTAATCCTGAAGCTTTCTTT
>-|TRBJ2-1|-|TRBV28
CASSLREFNEQFF
TGTGCCAGCAGTTTAAGGGAGTTCAATGAGCAGTTCTTC
>-|TRBJ1-1|-|TRBV21-1
CASSKVGTEVNTEAFF
TGTGCCAGCAGCAAAGTGGGGACAGAGGTGAACACTGAAGCTTTCTTT
>-|TRBJ1-5|few|TRBV7-2
CASQTAVSNQPQHF
TGTGCCAGCCAGACCGCGGTATCCAATCAGCCCCAGCATTTT
>-|TRBJ1-4|-|TRBV4-2
CASSQGAGARSELFF
TGTGCCAGCAGCCAGGGAGCGGGGGCCCGGAGCGAACTGTTTTTT
>-|TRBJ1-5|-|TRBV28
CASSSGGSNQPQHF
TGTGCCAGCAGCAGCGGAGGTAGCAATCAGCCCCAGCATTTT
>TRBD1|TRBJ2-2|-|TRBV4-1
CASSEGAYTGELFF
TGCGCCAGCAGTGAGGGGGCATATACCGGGGAGCTGTTTTTT
>TRBD1|TRBJ1-1|-|TRBV4-3
CASSQVDRDTEAFF
TGCGCCAGCAGCCAAGTCGACAGGGACACTGAAGCTTTCTTT
>-|TRBJ2-6|-|TRBV28
CASSLRGVAGANVLTF
TGTGCCAGCAGTCTTAGAGGTGTCGCTGGGGCCAACGTCCTGACTTTC
>-|TRBJ2-7|-|TRBV7-9
CASSSTYSYEQYF
TGTGCCAGCAGCTCGACATATTCCTACGAGCAGTACTTC
>TRBD2|TRBJ2-7|-|TRBV7-8
CASSLEAGGPVYEQYF
TGTGCCAGCAGCTTAGAGGCGGGAGGGCCGGTATACGAGCAGTACTTC
>-|TRBJ1-2|-|TRBV19
CASRTEPNYGYTF
TGTGCCAGTCGGACAGAACCTAACTATGGCTACACCTTC
>-|TRBJ1-1|-|TRBV6-5
CAIETSVKGTEAFF
TGTGCCATCGAAACCAGTGTTAAAGGCACTGAAGCTTTCTTT
>-|TRBJ2-5|-|TRBV12-3/TRBV12-4
CASSFPLGTQYF
TGTGCCAGCAGTTTCCCACTAGGGACCCAGTACTTC
>TRBD1|TRBJ2-7|-|TRBV6-1
CASSEMGQFYEQYF
TGTGCCAGCAGTGAAATGGGACAGTTCTACGAGCAGTACTTC
>-|TRBJ2-3|-|TRBV29-1
CSVEGVGAGGSTDTQYF
TGCAGCGTTGAAGGGGTAGGTGCTGGCGGGAGCACAGATACGCAGTATTTT
>-|TRBJ2-2|-|TRBV7-8
CASSLVVVFGELFF
TGTGCCAGCAGCTTAGTGGTGGTTTTCGGGGAGCTGTTTTTT
>-|TRBJ2-1|once|TRBV4-3
CASSQDPGREEQFF
TGCGCCAGCAGCCAAGATCCAGGACGGGAGGAGCAGTTCTTC